This T cell receptor beta chain was sequenced during a study of blood T cell repertoires in COVID-19. The overall study: Donors in the United States, Italy and Spain gave samples during acute or convalescent COVID-19. Sources were T cells, B-cell-depleted T cells, or PBMCs; the material itself was cDNA or gDNA.

Germline V gives CDR1 MDHEN, CDR2 SYDVKM. The V end lost 3 bases, the J end lost 0 bases, and 12 bases lay between the germline ends. The CDR3 loop spans 15 amino acids. This clone was counted only a few times. Original handling: Reference gene primer amplification in the assay estimated nucleated cell counts. The repertoire was sequenced with immunoSEQ multiplex PCR; TCRdb's copy has only in-frame clones and lacks some. The DNA was the basis for D and trimming; V, J and clone size are from that table. The sample has around 100,000 clones, over 75% seen once. The V and J genes are TRBV28 and TRBJ2-7, with TRBD2 as a possible D gene (6 bases). The source material was peripheral blood. This TCR was recovered from a human donor in a cohort sampled during active or convalescent COVID-19. The CDR3: CASSLGGQSSYEQYF. As DNA, the CDR3 is TGTGCCAGCAGTTTGGGGGGTCAAAGCTCCTACGAGCAGTACTTC.